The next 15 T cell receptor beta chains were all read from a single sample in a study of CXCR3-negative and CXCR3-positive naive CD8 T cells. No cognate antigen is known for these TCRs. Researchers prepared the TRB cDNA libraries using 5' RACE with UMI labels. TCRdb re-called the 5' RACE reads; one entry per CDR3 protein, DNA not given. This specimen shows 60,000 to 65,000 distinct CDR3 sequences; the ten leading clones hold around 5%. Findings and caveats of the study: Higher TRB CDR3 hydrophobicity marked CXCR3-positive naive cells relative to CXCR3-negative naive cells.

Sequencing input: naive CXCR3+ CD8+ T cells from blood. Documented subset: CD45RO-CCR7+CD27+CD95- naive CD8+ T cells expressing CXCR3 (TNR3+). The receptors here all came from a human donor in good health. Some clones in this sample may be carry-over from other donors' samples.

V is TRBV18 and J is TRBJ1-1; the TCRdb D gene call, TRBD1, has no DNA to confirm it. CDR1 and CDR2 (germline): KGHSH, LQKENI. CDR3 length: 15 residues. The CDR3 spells CASSSKTGVNTEAFF.

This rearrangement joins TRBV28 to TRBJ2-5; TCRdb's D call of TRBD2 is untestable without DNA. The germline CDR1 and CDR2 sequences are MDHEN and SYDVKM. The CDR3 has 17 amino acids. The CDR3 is CASSFKDSPMGIWTQYF.

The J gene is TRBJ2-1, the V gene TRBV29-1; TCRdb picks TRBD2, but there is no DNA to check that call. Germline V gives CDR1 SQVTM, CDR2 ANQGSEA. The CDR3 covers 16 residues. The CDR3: CSVEEGGQGPYNEQFF.

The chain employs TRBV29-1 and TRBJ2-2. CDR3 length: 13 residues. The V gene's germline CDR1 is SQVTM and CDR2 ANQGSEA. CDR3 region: CSGEPMGTGELVF.

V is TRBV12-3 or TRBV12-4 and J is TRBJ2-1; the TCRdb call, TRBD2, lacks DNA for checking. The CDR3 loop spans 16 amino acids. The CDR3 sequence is CASSPHLAGGYNEQFF.

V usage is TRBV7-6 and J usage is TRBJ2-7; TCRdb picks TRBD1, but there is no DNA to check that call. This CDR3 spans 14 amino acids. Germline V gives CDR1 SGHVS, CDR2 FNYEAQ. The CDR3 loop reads CASSSSRQAYEQYF. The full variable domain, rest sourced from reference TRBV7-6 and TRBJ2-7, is GAGVSQSPRYKVTKRGQDVALRCDPISGHVSLYWYRQALGQGPEFLTYFNYEAQQDKSGLPNDRFSAERPEGSISTLTIQRTEQRDSAMYRCASSSSRQAYEQYFGPGTRLTVT.

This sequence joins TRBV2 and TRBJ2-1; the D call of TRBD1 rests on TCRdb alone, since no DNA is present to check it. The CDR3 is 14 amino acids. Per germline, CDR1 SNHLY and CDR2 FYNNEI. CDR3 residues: CASSEATGVNEQFF. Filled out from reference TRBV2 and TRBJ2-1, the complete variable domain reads EPEVTQTPSHQVTQMGQEVILRCVPISNHLYFYWYRQILGQKVEFLVSFYNNEISEKSEIFDDQFSVERPDGSNFTLKIRSTKLEDSAMYFCASSEATGVNEQFFGPGTRLTVL.

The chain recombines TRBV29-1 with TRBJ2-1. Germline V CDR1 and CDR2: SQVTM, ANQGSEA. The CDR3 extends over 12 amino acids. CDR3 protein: CSVERRNNEQFF.

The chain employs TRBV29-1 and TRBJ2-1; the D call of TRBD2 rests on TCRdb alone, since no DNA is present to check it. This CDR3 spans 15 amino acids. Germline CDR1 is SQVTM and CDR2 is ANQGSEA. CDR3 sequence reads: CSACKLAGVPNEQFF.

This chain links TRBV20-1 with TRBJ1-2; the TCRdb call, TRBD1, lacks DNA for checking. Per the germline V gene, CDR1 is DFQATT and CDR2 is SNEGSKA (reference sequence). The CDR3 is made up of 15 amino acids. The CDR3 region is CSARPPPRGDYGYTF.

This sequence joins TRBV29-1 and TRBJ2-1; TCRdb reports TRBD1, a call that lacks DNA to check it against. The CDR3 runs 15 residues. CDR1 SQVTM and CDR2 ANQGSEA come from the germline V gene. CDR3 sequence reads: CSVEDHRADGYEQFF.

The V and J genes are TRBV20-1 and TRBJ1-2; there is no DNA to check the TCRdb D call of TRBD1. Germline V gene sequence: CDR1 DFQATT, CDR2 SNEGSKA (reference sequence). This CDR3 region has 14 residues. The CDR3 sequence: CSAGTGDLNYGYTF.

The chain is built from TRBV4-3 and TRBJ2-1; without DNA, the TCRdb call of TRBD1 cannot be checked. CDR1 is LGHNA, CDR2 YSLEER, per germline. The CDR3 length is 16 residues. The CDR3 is CASSQDRTGAGNEQFF.

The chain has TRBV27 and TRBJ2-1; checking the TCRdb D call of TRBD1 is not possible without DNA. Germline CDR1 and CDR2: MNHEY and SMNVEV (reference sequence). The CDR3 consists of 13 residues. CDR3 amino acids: CASGLQGINEQFF.

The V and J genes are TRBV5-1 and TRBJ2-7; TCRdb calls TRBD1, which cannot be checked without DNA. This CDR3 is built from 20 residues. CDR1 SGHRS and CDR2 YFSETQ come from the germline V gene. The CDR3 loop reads CASSLGGVVESRTEAYEQYF. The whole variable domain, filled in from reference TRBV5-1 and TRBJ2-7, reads KAGVTQTPRYLIKTRGQQVTLSCSPISGHRSVSWYQQTPGQGLQFLFEYFSETQRNKGNFPGRFSGRQFSNSRSEMNVSTLELGDSALYLCASSLGGVVESRTEAYEQYFGPGTRLTVT.